Shown below are 20 T cell receptor beta chains from a single sample sequenced in a study of chemoradiotherapy in HPV16-positive cancers. Generated by immunoSEQ multiplex PCR, the TCRdb table keeps only in-frame clones and is missing some. This table holds some 10,000 clones, more than 85% found once. The material was blood, obtained from a patient who underwent chemoradiotherapy. The receptors derive from a human donor with HPV-associated anogenital cancer.

J is TRBJ1-2 and V is TRBV5-8, with D unresolved. Between the trimmed V and J ends, which lost 6 bases and 8 bases, there was a span of 17 bases. Germline values: CDR1 SGHTS, CDR2 YDEGEE. This CDR3 has 13 residues. For the CDR3, the DNA is TGTGCCAGCATCGCGTACCCTCTATGGGGCTACACCTTC. Translated, it gives CASIAYPLWGYTF.

This chain joins TRBV7-9 and TRBJ2-1; 10 nucleotides agree with TRBD2. Germline values: CDR1 SEHNR, CDR2 FQNEAQ (reference sequence). CDR3 length: 16 amino acids. Trimming took 5 bases from V and 9 from J; bases not matched to a gene: 13. The CDR3: CASSTTRGSGGIEQFF. CDR3 in DNA: TGTGCCAGCAGCACCACTCGGGGTAGCGGGGGGATTGAGCAGTTCTTC.

The rearrangement uses TRBV7-9 and TRBJ2-1, with 12 bases aligning to TRBD2. V dropped 6 bases and J dropped 6; count of bases not matched to a gene: 9. The CDR3 is 16 residues long. Germline V gene data show CDR1 as SEHNR and CDR2 as FQNEAQ (reference sequence). CDR3 nucleotide sequence: TGTGCCAGCAGTCAGCCGGGACTAGCGGGTTCCAATGAGCAGTTCTTC. The encoded protein is CASSQPGLAGSNEQFF.

The chain is built from TRBV7-3 and TRBJ1-2; TRBD1 is a possible D gene (5 bases). CDR3 size: 15 residues. The germline V gene has CDR1 SGHTA and CDR2 FQGTGA. Trimming left V 2 bases short and J 3 bases short, with 13 bases between. CDR3 coding DNA: TGTGCCAGCAGCTTATTGGGACGTACGGACTATGGCTACACCTTC. The encoded protein is CASSLLGRTDYGYTF.

The genes are TRBV30 and TRBJ1-1; D may be TRBD1 (6 bases). The CDR3 is 13 amino acids. The V and J ends lost 5 bases and 5 bases respectively, with 15 bases between them. Germline V CDR1 and CDR2: GTSNPN, SVGIG (reference sequence). The CDR3 spells CAWDTGTGTEAFF. The CDR3, as DNA: TGTGCCTGGGATACAGGGACGGGTACTGAAGCTTTCTTT.

This sequence joins TRBV7-8 and TRBJ2-3, with D possibly matching TRBD2 (7 bases). This CDR3 contains 17 residues. V was cut by 1 base and J by 0 bases, with 14 bases left in between. CDR1 and CDR2 from the germline V gene are SGHVS and FQNEAQ. The CDR3 region is CASSLVLGGRSTDTQYF. The DNA of the CDR3 is TGTGCCAGCAGCTTAGTACTCGGGGGGCGTAGCACAGATACGCAGTATTTT.

This clone appeared once. This chain links TRBV7-9 with TRBJ2-2; D gene uncertain. The germline CDR1 and CDR2 sequences are SEHNR and FQNEAQ (reference sequence). This CDR3 has 17 residues. Trimming stripped 0 bases from V and 3 bases from J, with 14 bases between. Written as DNA, the CDR3 is TGTGCCAGCAGCTTAGCCCCCCCAGGCGAGGACACCGGGGAGCTGTTTTTT. This codes for CASSLAPPGEDTGELFF.

This chain links TRBV9 with TRBJ2-5, with 9 bases lining up with TRBD2. Trimming removed 0 bases from V and 5 bases from J; junction bases left unmatched: 5. Per germline, CDR1 SGDLS and CDR2 YYNGEE. This CDR3 has 15 residues. CDR3: CASSVVGLAWETQYF. CDR3 sequence (DNA): TGTGCCAGCAGCGTAGTGGGACTAGCCTGGGAGACCCAGTACTTC.

The gene calls are TRBV30 and TRBJ2-1; the match to TRBD2 covers 13 bases. Germline V gives CDR1 GTSNPN, CDR2 SVGIG (reference sequence). The CDR3 covers 15 residues. V dropped 2 bases and J dropped 8; count of bases not matched to a gene: 6. The CDR3 spells CAWSSGTSGADEQFF. The CDR3 region has the DNA TGTGCCTGGAGTTCCGGGACTAGCGGGGCCGATGAGCAGTTCTTC.

This chain connects TRBV7-2 to TRBJ2-6; no firm D call. V shed 5 bases and J shed 2 bases, with 4 bases lying between them. Germline V gene lookup returns CDR1 SGHTA and CDR2 FQGNSA. This CDR3 has 13 residues. The CDR3 nucleotides read TGTGCCAGCAGCAGGGCTGGGGCCAACGTCCTGACTTTC. Translated: CASSRAGANVLTF.

The genes are TRBV7-9 and TRBJ1-1; D gene ambiguous. This CDR3 contains 15 residues. V was cut by 0 bases and J by 2 bases, with 10 bases left in between. Per the germline V gene, CDR1 is SEHNR and CDR2 is FQNEAQ (reference sequence). The CDR3: CASSLASVANTEAFF. The CDR3 region has the DNA TGTGCCAGCAGCTTAGCGTCTGTGGCAAACACTGAAGCTTTCTTT.

V usage is TRBV5-1 and J usage is TRBJ1-1, with D maybe TRBD1 (6 bases). Per the germline V gene, CDR1 is SGHRS and CDR2 is YFSETQ. Trimming cost V 0 bases and J 0 bases, with 9 bases left between them. This CDR3 comprises 15 residues. CDR3 coding DNA: TGCGCCAGCAGCTTGGGACAGGTTATGAACACTGAAGCTTTCTTT. Its translation is CASSLGQVMNTEAFF. Full variable domain (remainder filled in from reference TRBV5-1 and TRBJ1-1): KAGVTQTPRYLIKTRGQQVTLSCSPISGHRSVSWYQQTPGQGLQFLFEYFSETQRNKGNFPGRFSGRQFSNSRSEMNVSTLELGDSALYLCASSLGQVMNTEAFFGQGTRLTVV.

This clone was counted a single time. The gene calls are TRBV5-6 and TRBJ1-2; a possible D gene is TRBD1 (6 bases). Germline V gene sequence: CDR1 SGHDT, CDR2 YYEEEE. CDR3 length: 13 amino acids. Trimming removed 6 bases from V and 4 bases from J, with 13 bases in between. The CDR3 DNA reads TGTGCCAGCATGCTTCAGGGGATCTATGGCTACACCTTC. It encodes CASMLQGIYGYTF. Using reference TRBV5-6 and TRBJ1-2 for the parts outside the CDR3, the full variable domain is DAGVTQSPTHLIKTRGQQVTLRCSPKSGHDTVSWYQQALGQGPQFIFQYYEEEERQRGNFPDRFSGHQFPNYSSELNVNALLLGDSALYLCASMLQGIYGYTFGSGTRLTVV.

The chain recombines TRBV11-3 with TRBJ1-1; D is undetermined. Trimming left V 7 bases short and J 1 base short, with 13 bases between. In germline, CDR1 is SGHNT, CDR2 YENEEA. This CDR3 is 14 amino acids long. CDR3 amino acids: CASTREGRNTEAFF. Written as DNA, the CDR3 is TGTGCCAGCACCAGAGAGGGCAGGAACACTGAAGCTTTCTTT.

The chain has TRBV9 and TRBJ2-1, with 11 bases that match TRBD2. This CDR3 is 15 amino acids long. V lost 3 bases to trimming and J lost 7 bases; unmatched junction nucleotides: 6. Germline V lookup: CDR1 SGDLS, CDR2 YYNGEE. CDR3 in DNA: TGTGCCAGCAGCGGAAGACTAGCGGGGCCGAATGAGCAGTTCTTC. This gives the protein CASSGRLAGPNEQFF.

The V call is TRBV11-1, the J call TRBJ2-7; D could derive from TRBD1 or TRBD2 (5 bases each). Germline V gene lookup returns CDR1 SGHAT and CDR2 FQDESV (reference sequence). The CDR3 sequence is 12 residues long. V lost 5 bases and J 6 bases, leaving 11 bases between the germline ends. The CDR3 loop is CASSEVGGEQYF. In DNA, the CDR3 is TGTGCCAGCAGCGAAGTTGGGGGCGAGCAGTACTTC. Variable domain in full (rest from reference TRBV11-1 and TRBJ2-7): EAEVAQSPRYKITEKSQAVAFWCDPISGHATLYWYRQILGQGPELLVQFQDESVVDDSQLPKDRFSAERLKGVDSTLKIQPAELGDSAMYLCASSEVGGEQYFGPGTRLTVT.

The rearrangement links TRBV7-3 to TRBJ1-3, with 10 bases identical to TRBD1. The germline gives CDR1 SGHTA, CDR2 FQGTGA. The CDR3 consists of 18 residues. V dropped 0 bases and J dropped 0; count of bases not matched to a gene: 5. This chain's CDR3 is CASSLTSGTGASGNTIYF. CDR3 coding DNA: TGTGCCAGCAGCTTAACCTCCGGGACAGGGGCCTCTGGAAACACCATATATTTT.

The chain recombines TRBV30 with TRBJ2-2, with 7 bases aligning to TRBD1. The CDR3 totals 13 residues. CDR1 and CDR2 from the germline V gene are GTSNPN and SVGIG (reference sequence). The junction had 6 bases not matched to a gene; V was cut back by 7 bases and J by 4 bases. For the CDR3, the DNA is TGTGCCTCCCGGGACAGCACCACCGGGGAGCTGTTTTTT. Its protein is CASRDSTTGELFF.

A note on this clone: The junction departs from the called germline gene at one end, perhaps through a read error. This chain uses TRBV2 with TRBJ2-2; no clear D. Germline V lookup: CDR1 SNHLY, CDR2 FYNNEI. The CDR3 is made up of 14 amino acids. The CDR3: CASNERANTGELFF. CDR3 DNA sequence: TGTGCCAGCAATGAACGTGCGAACACCGGGGAGCTGTTTTTT. The full variable domain, completed using reference TRBV2 and TRBJ2-2, is EPEVTQTPSHQVTQMGQEVILRCVPISNHLYFYWYRQILGQKVEFLVSFYNNEISEKSEIFDDQFSVERPDGSNFTLKIRSTKLEDSAMYFCASNERANTGELFFGEGSRLTVL.

The chain links TRBV4-2 to TRBJ1-2; D call uncertain. The CDR3 spans 13 residues. Germline assignment: CDR1 LGHNA and CDR2 YNFKEQ. V was clipped by 1 base and J by 12 bases, with 15 bases between them. The CDR3 loop is CASSQALSGPDTF. The CDR3 coding sequence is TGTGCCAGCAGCCAAGCCTTATCAGGCCCAGACACCTTC.